The TCR beta chain under discussion was sequenced for a study of OX40 agonist ivuxolimab in advanced cancers. Overall study results and limits: In the 0.1-3.0 mg/kg groups, partial responders showed among the lowest expansion.

CDR3 length equals 16 residues. Germline V CDR1 and CDR2: SGDLS, YYNGEE. Trimming pared 0 bases from V and 1 base from J, leaving 12 bases between. Assay used: immunoSEQ multiplex PCR; TCRdb lists only in-frame clones, some missing. This sample carries 43,000 or so clones, roughly 84% of them seen once, and the ten largest clones take approximately 15%. In regard to this clone: The target antigen is unknown.

This chain connects TRBV9 to TRBJ2-3, with unresolved D. The sample in question was CD4+ or CD8+ T cells sorted from blood, obtained in a trial of the OX40 agonist ivuxolimab. This clonotype was obtained from an adult with an advanced solid tumor such as melanoma, head and neck, liver or kidney cancer. In DNA, the CDR3 is TGTGCCAGCAGCGTAGGGGGAAGCATCCGCACAGATACGCAGTATTTT. This gives the protein CASSVGGSIRTDTQYF.